The 24 T cell receptor beta chains below come from one sample, sequenced in a study of blood T cell repertoires in COVID-19. Libraries were prepared by immunoSEQ multiplex PCR; TCRdb keeps only in-frame clonotypes and omits some of them. The sample includes 290,000 or so clones, roughly 85% of them seen just once. The sample consisted of peripheral blood. Every receptor here comes from a man aged 50 to 59 with active or convalescent COVID-19.

The chain links TRBV6-2 or TRBV6-3 to TRBJ2-3; TRBD1 agrees at 8 bases. The V segment lost 2 bases and the J segment 6 bases; nucleotides outside the gene matches: 7. There are 15 residues in the CDR3. The germline V gene encodes CDR1 MNHEY and CDR2 SVGEGT. In nucleotides, the CDR3 is TGTGCCAGCAGTTACCGGACAGGGTTAAAGGATACGCAGTATTTT. It yields the protein CASSYRTGLKDTQYF.

This clone has just a few counts. V is TRBV6-2 or TRBV6-3 and J is TRBJ1-4; TRBD1 matches at 7 bases. Germline CDR1 reads MNHEY; CDR2 reads SVGEGT. The trim removed 5 bases at V and 7 bases at J, leaving 13 bases unmatched. The CDR3 covers 16 residues. This CDR3 is CASSPRRGTEGEKLFF. CDR3 DNA: TGTGCCAGCAGTCCGAGGCGAGGGACAGAGGGTGAAAAACTGTTTTTT.

The chain uses TRBV18 and TRBJ1-3; D uncertain. This CDR3 has 17 residues. V lost 1 base to trimming and J lost 3 bases, with 16 bases between them. Germline V gene sequence: CDR1 KGHSH, CDR2 LQKENI. The CDR3 is CASSPLLGSPFGNTIYF. Written as DNA, the CDR3 is TGTGCCAGCTCACCACTGCTCGGGTCTCCTTTTGGAAACACCATATATTTT. The whole variable domain, remainder taken from reference TRBV18 and TRBJ1-3, is NAGVMQNPRHLVRRRGQEARLRCSPMKGHSHVYWYRQLPEEGLKFMVYLQKENIIDESGMPKERFSAEFPKEGPSILRIQQVVRGDSAAYFCASSPLLGSPFGNTIYFGEGSWLTVV.

This clone has more than one count but fewer than ten. This chain links TRBV7-9 with TRBJ2-7; a weak D match, TRBD1 (6 bases). This CDR3 contains 14 residues. Germline CDR1 reads SEHNR; CDR2 reads FQNEAQ (reference sequence). V lost 5 bases, J lost 2 bases, and 13 bases lay in between. The CDR3 spells CASSTSRGPYEQYF. The DNA of the CDR3 is TGTGCCAGCAGCACCTCCAGGGGACCCTACGAGCAGTACTTC.

The gene calls are TRBV13 and TRBJ1-2; TRBD1 agrees at 7 bases. The CDR3 sequence is 13 residues long. The trim removed 5 bases at V and 6 bases at J, leaving 6 bases unmatched. Germline lookup yields CDR1 PRHDT and CDR2 FYEKMQ (reference sequence). The CDR3 sequence: CASSPGQSHGYTF. CDR3 DNA sequence: TGTGCCAGCAGCCCGGGACAGTCTCATGGCTACACCTTC.

A single count supports this clone. The rearrangement uses TRBV7-9 and TRBJ1-1; D gene unclear. Germline loops: CDR1 SEHNR, CDR2 FQNEAQ (reference sequence). V lost 6 bases and J lost 3, with 11 bases in between. This CDR3 spans 13 amino acids. The CDR3 region is CASRSTADTEAFF. In nucleotides, the CDR3 is TGTGCCAGCAGATCAACAGCTGACACTGAAGCTTTCTTT.

The chain is built from TRBV28 and TRBJ2-7; D possibly corresponds to TRBD2 (5 bases). Germline loops: CDR1 MDHEN, CDR2 SYDVKM. This CDR3 is built from 13 residues. Trimming removed 8 bases at V and 2 bases at J, with 13 bases between. CDR3 in amino acids: CASRGTITYEQYF. In nucleotides, the CDR3 is TGTGCCAGCCGGGGTACTATTACCTACGAGCAGTACTTC.

J is TRBJ2-1 and V is TRBV4-1; 9 bases are shared with TRBD2. V was pared by 4 bases and J by 3 bases, with 7 bases of the junction left unmatched. This CDR3 is built from 16 residues. Germline CDR1 MGHRA, CDR2 YSYEKL. The CDR3 DNA follows: TGCGCCAGCAGCCTAAAGACTAGCGGCTTCTACAATGAGCAGTTCTTC. This gives the protein CASSLKTSGFYNEQFF.

The chain recombines TRBV10-3 with TRBJ2-3; the match to TRBD2 covers 8 bases. Germline values: CDR1 ENHRY, CDR2 SYGVKD. The trim removed 6 bases at V and 4 bases at J, leaving 12 bases unmatched. This CDR3 is 16 amino acids long. This chain's CDR3 is CAISPGLALFPDTQYF. The CDR3 region has the DNA TGTGCCATCAGCCCCGGACTAGCCCTGTTCCCAGATACGCAGTATTTT.

This chain joins TRBV2 and TRBJ2-1; TRBD2 agrees at 8 bases. The junction had 12 bases not matched to a gene; V was cut back by 3 bases and J by 8 bases. This CDR3 contains 16 residues. CDR1 SNHLY and CDR2 FYNNEI come from the germline V gene. The CDR3 sequence: CASSDRGGPVRDEQFF. The CDR3 nucleotides read TGTGCCAGCAGTGATCGGGGGGGACCCGTGAGGGATGAGCAGTTCTTC. The full variable domain, rest sourced from reference TRBV2 and TRBJ2-1, is EPEVTQTPSHQVTQMGQEVILRCVPISNHLYFYWYRQILGQKVEFLVSFYNNEISEKSEIFDDQFSVERPDGSNFTLKIRSTKLEDSAMYFCASSDRGGPVRDEQFFGPGTRLTVL.

This sequence joins TRBV5-1 and TRBJ2-5; a possible D gene is TRBD1 (6 bases). V shed 4 bases and J shed 1 base, with 11 bases lying between them. The CDR3 length is 14 residues. The V gene's germline CDR1 is SGHRS and CDR2 YFSETQ. The CDR3, as DNA: TGCGCCAGCAGCGCTATGGACAGCCAAGAGACCCAGTACTTC. This sequence encodes CASSAMDSQETQYF.

This chain uses TRBV25-1 with TRBJ1-6; 7 nucleotides line up with TRBD1. V shed 1 base, J shed 4 bases, and the junction held 4 bases outside the gene matches. Germline V gene data show CDR1 as MGHDK and CDR2 as SYGVNS. This CDR3 is 16 amino acids long. CDR3 coding DNA: TGTGCCAGCAGTGAATCGGCGACAGGGTATAATTCACCCCTCCACTTT. Encoded protein: CASSESATGYNSPLHF.

The gene calls are TRBV10-3 and TRBJ2-7; D call uncertain. Germline-derived CDR1 and CDR2 are ENHRY and SYGVKD. V shed 0 bases and J shed 4 bases, with 7 bases lying between them. The CDR3 has 13 residues. The CDR3 DNA reads TGTGCCATCAGTGAGTCGCGCTTTTACGAGCAGTACTTC. It yields the protein CAISESRFYEQYF.

Points on this clone: In the same sample, other DNA sequences code for this CDR3. CDR3 DNA: TGTGCCTGGACTAGCGGAAGCTCCTACAATGAGCAGTTCTTC. Translation gives CAWTSGSSYNEQFF. This chain connects TRBV30 to TRBJ2-1; 7 bases align to TRBD2. CDR1 is GTSNPN and CDR2 is SVGIG in the germline V gene (reference sequence). The trim removed 4 bases at V and 0 bases at J, leaving 3 bases unmatched. The CDR3 runs 14 residues.

The rearrangement links TRBV5-5 to TRBJ2-7, with a weak D call TRBD1 (5 bases). The CDR3 covers 13 residues. V was trimmed by 1 base and J by 5 bases, leaving 10 bases between them. The germline V gene encodes CDR1 SGHKS and CDR2 YYEKEE (reference sequence). CDR3 loop: CASSLQGSHEQYF. In nucleotides, the CDR3 is TGTGCCAGCAGCTTGCAGGGTAGTCACGAGCAGTACTTC.

The chain links TRBV30 to TRBJ2-1, with 7 bases that match TRBD2. The germline gives CDR1 GTSNPN, CDR2 SVGIG (reference sequence). The CDR3 sequence is 13 residues long. V shed 4 bases and J 7 bases; nucleotides not matched to a gene: 7. In DNA form, the CDR3 reads TGTGCCTGGAACAGGCCCGGGGGGAATGAGCAGTTCTTC. Translation: CAWNRPGGNEQFF. The complete variable domain, with remaining parts taken from reference TRBV30 and TRBJ2-1, reads SQTIHQWPATLVQPVGSPLSLECTVEGTSNPNLYWYRQAAGRGLQLLFYSVGIGQISSEVPQNLSASRPQDRQFILSSKKLLLSDSGFYLCAWNRPGGNEQFFGPGTRLTVL.

The chain links TRBV2 to TRBJ1-2; D perhaps matches TRBD1 (6 bases). Germline V gives CDR1 SNHLY, CDR2 FYNNEI. The V and J ends lost 7 bases and 7 bases respectively, with 13 bases between them. CDR3 size: 12 residues. DNA for the CDR3: TGTGCCAGCACGTTAATCAGGGGTGGCTACACCTTC. This codes for CASTLIRGGYTF.

The chain recombines TRBV10-3 with TRBJ2-5, with TRBD2 as a possible D gene (7 bases). Germline V gene sequence: CDR1 ENHRY, CDR2 SYGVKD. This CDR3 contains 14 residues. Between the trimmed V and J ends, which lost 2 bases and 4 bases, there was a span of 11 bases. The CDR3 DNA is TGTGCCATCAGTGAGGCGAGGGGGGGAGAGACCCAGTACTTC. Translated: CAISEARGGETQYF.

The gene calls are TRBV19 and TRBJ2-7; 7 positions match TRBD2. CDR1 is LNHDA and CDR2 is SQIVND in the germline V gene (reference sequence). V lost 9 bases to trimming and J lost 4 bases; unmatched junction nucleotides: 12. The CDR3 has 14 amino acids. Written as DNA, the CDR3 is TGTGCCAGCAGCCGGGACTACCGGGCTTACGAGCAGTACTTC. Protein product: CASSRDYRAYEQYF.

The chain carries TRBV20-1 and TRBJ2-5; D remains unclear. The CDR3 is 12 residues long. Germline CDR1 DFQATT, CDR2 SNEGSKA (reference sequence). V dropped 3 bases and J dropped 1 base, with 6 bases sitting between them. CDR3 residues: CSASTVQETQYF. The DNA for the CDR3 is TGCAGTGCTAGTACAGTCCAAGAGACCCAGTACTTC.

The chain combines TRBV5-1 with TRBJ2-7, with 7 bases lining up with TRBD2. Germline trimming cut 4 bases from V and 2 bases from J; bases unmatched to any gene: 27. This CDR3 contains 21 residues. In germline, CDR1 is SGHRS, CDR2 YFSETQ. As DNA, the CDR3 is TGCGCCAGCAGCCCGTCAGCGGGGAGGCCTCCCGATTTGGCCCTCCCCTACGAGCAGTACTTC. Translating gives CASSPSAGRPPDLALPYEQYF.

The chain joins TRBV5-1 to TRBJ2-5, with 16 bases matching TRBD2. The germline V gene has CDR1 SGHRS and CDR2 YFSETQ. The CDR3 covers 19 residues. Trimming took 4 bases from V and 2 from J; bases not matched to a gene: 11. The CDR3 spells CASSPPGLAGGQGQETQYF. CDR3 bases: TGCGCCAGCAGCCCCCCGGGACTAGCGGGAGGGCAGGGGCAAGAGACCCAGTACTTC.

V and J are TRBV5-1 and TRBJ2-5, with D possibly being TRBD1 (6 bases). Germline values: CDR1 SGHRS, CDR2 YFSETQ. Trimming removed 0 bases from V and 2 bases from J, with 11 bases in between. The CDR3 runs to 15 residues. The CDR3 bases are TGCGCCAGCAGCTTGGATATAGGACAGCAAGAGACCCAGTACTTC. Encoded protein: CASSLDIGQQETQYF.

This clone is a singleton in its sample. The chain has TRBV11-2 and TRBJ2-2; a weak D match, TRBD2 (6 bases). Germline-derived CDR1 and CDR2 are SGHAT and FQNNGV. V was cut by 7 bases and J by 3 bases, with 9 bases left in between. The CDR3 is 13 amino acids. The CDR3 is CASTPSDTGELFF. In DNA form, the CDR3 reads TGTGCCAGCACCCCTAGCGACACCGGGGAGCTGTTTTTT.